This T cell receptor (beta chain) was identified during a study of cytomegalovirus exposure and HLA in healthy donors. The germline CDR1 and CDR2 sequences are GTSNPN and SVGIG (reference sequence). The CDR3 covers 13 residues. Trimming removed 0 bases from V and 6 bases from J, with 9 bases in between. Study-wide results and caveats: Per published accounts, TCR beta sequences correctly predicted the HLA-A and HLA-B alleles of most subjects. TCR beta chain V- and J-gene trimming was linked, in a later analysis, to a missense variant in DCLRE1C.

On this clone: Its specificity is not known.

60 Vbeta and 13 Jbeta primers were used in PCR. The assay was immunoSEQ multiplex PCR, and TCRdb's table has in-frame clones only and misses some. The profile shows 150,000 to 180,000 clones, more than 70% of them singletons. V gene TRBV30 combines with J gene TRBJ1-5; D is uncertain. The receptor comes from a middle-aged woman in good health and CMV-seropositive. The sequenced sample was PBMCs. CDR3 sequence reads: CAWSVRGGQPQHF. CDR3 DNA sequence: TGTGCCTGGAGTGTACGGGGAGGTCAGCCCCAGCATTTT. The entire variable domain, with the rest obtained from reference TRBV30 and TRBJ1-5, is as follows: SQTIHQWPATLVQPVGSPLSLECTVEGTSNPNLYWYRQAAGRGLQLLFYSVGIGQISSEVPQNLSASRPQDRQFILSSKKLLLSDSGFYLCAWSVRGGQPQHFGDGTRLSIL.